Following are 8 T cell receptor beta chains from one sample sequenced in a study of blood T cell repertoires in COVID-19. Measured with immunoSEQ multiplex PCR; TCRdb has only the in-frame clones, and not every one. The table has around 130,000 clones, roughly 86% seen once; the top ten hold 3.5% to 4.5%. What was sequenced was peripheral blood. These receptors were taken from an older woman with acute or convalescent COVID-19.

The chain has TRBV18 and TRBJ2-3, with D possibly being TRBD2 (7 bases). V was trimmed by 5 bases and J by 2 bases, leaving 17 bases between them. The CDR3 is made up of 16 amino acids. Germline loops: CDR1 KGHSH, CDR2 LQKENI. In nucleotides, the CDR3 is TGTGCCAGCTCATCCCTAGGGGGGGGAAACACAGATACGCAGTATTTT. Translating it yields CASSSLGGGNTDTQYF.

The gene calls are TRBV7-2 and TRBJ1-1; D not resolved. The V end was cut by 3 bases, the J end by 2 bases, with 7 bases between. The CDR3 is made up of 13 amino acids. CDR1 is SGHTA, CDR2 FQGNSA, per germline. The CDR3: CASSFGLNTEAFF. CDR3 coding DNA: TGTGCCAGCAGCTTCGGGTTAAACACTGAAGCTTTCTTT.

The CDR3 here is CASSVERGSYNEQFF. The CDR3 DNA follows: TGTGCCAGCAGTGTGGAGCGGGGAAGTTACAATGAGCAGTTCTTC. The chain has TRBV6-4 and TRBJ2-1, with 7 nucleotides matching TRBD2. The CDR3 totals 15 residues. Trimming removed 4 bases from V and 4 bases from J; junction bases left unmatched: 7. Germline V gene data show CDR1 as MRHNA and CDR2 as SNTAGT.

The chain combines TRBV11-3 with TRBJ2-1; 10 nucleotides line up with TRBD2. Germline CDR1 reads SGHNT; CDR2 reads YENEEA. The V segment lost 8 bases and the J segment 9 bases; nucleotides outside the gene matches: 10. There are 14 residues in the CDR3. This CDR3 reads CASATAGGPFEQFF. The CDR3 nucleotides read TGTGCCAGCGCAACAGCGGGAGGGCCCTTTGAGCAGTTCTTC. The whole variable domain, filled in from reference TRBV11-3 and TRBJ2-1, reads EAGVVQSPRYKIIEKKQPVAFWCNPISGHNTLYWYLQNLGQGPELLIRYENEEAVDDSQLPKDRFSAERLKGVDSTLKIQPAELGDSAVYLCASATAGGPFEQFFGPGTRLTVL.

The chain carries TRBV3-1 (or the pseudogene TRBV3-2) and TRBJ1-3; maybe TRBD1 (5 bases). The CDR3 extends over 14 amino acids. The V end was cut by 1 base, the J end by 2 bases, with 6 bases between. Looked up from germline, CDR1 is LGHDT and CDR2 is YNNKEL (reference sequence). The CDR3 sequence is CASSQGRAGNTIYF. The CDR3 coding sequence is TGTGCCAGCAGCCAAGGCAGGGCTGGAAACACCATATATTTT.

V gene TRBV13 combines with J gene TRBJ2-5, with D maybe TRBD2 (5 bases). CDR1 PRHDT and CDR2 FYEKMQ come from the germline V gene (reference sequence). The CDR3 sequence is 16 residues long. The ends were cut back, 5 bases at V and 2 bases at J, with 18 bases in the middle. CDR3 amino acids: CASSPSPSDGQETQYF. CDR3 bases: TGTGCCAGCAGCCCTAGCCCCAGTGATGGGCAAGAGACCCAGTACTTC.

This CDR3 reads CASSQGTGGGSPLHF. The CDR3 DNA follows: TGTGCCAGCAGCCAAGGAACAGGGGGCGGATCACCCCTCCACTTT. The V call is TRBV3-1 (or the pseudogene TRBV3-2), the J call TRBJ1-6; 9 bases are a match to TRBD1. Looked up from germline, CDR1 is LGHDT and CDR2 is YNNKEL (reference sequence). The CDR3 consists of 15 residues. With V trimmed by 1 base and J by 10 bases, 5 bases remained unmatched.

This clone was observed a handful of times. The gene calls are TRBV27 and TRBJ1-2; D uncertain. The CDR3 is 15 residues long. Trimming removed 1 base at V and 6 bases at J, with 15 bases between. Germline CDR1 is MNHEY and CDR2 is SMNVEV (reference sequence). The CDR3 DNA follows: TGTGCCAGCAGTTTATATCGGGATGGCAGAGATGGCTACACCTTC. The encoded protein is CASSLYRDGRDGYTF.